This TCR beta chain was identified during a study of PD-L1 blockade in urothelial cancer. Study summary: Among blood samples, the median T cell count was some 150,000.

This clone was recorded only once. The time point: peripheral blood 6 weeks after treatment start. Using immunoSEQ multiplex PCR, the repertoire was profiled, and TCRdb retains in-frame clones only, with some absent. This sample has tens of thousands of clones, with less than 90% found just once. V lost 5 bases, J lost 4 bases, and 16 bases stayed unmatched. This CDR3 region has 17 residues. Germline CDR1 and CDR2: SNHLY and FYNNEI. Material: PBMCs, obtained around atezolizumab (anti-PD-L1) treatment. The chain links TRBV2 to TRBJ1-1, with 7 nucleotides matching TRBD1. This TCR came from a man aged 55 to 70 with urothelial cancer. This CDR3 is CASSQTGTALGGTEAFF. In DNA form, the CDR3 reads TGTGCCAGCAGTCAAACCGGGACAGCTTTAGGAGGCACTGAAGCTTTCTTT. The variable domain in full, completed from reference TRBV2 and TRBJ1-1, reads EPEVTQTPSHQVTQMGQEVILRCVPISNHLYFYWYRQILGQKVEFLVSFYNNEISEKSEIFDDQFSVERPDGSNFTLKIRSTKLEDSAMYFCASSQTGTALGGTEAFFGQGTRLTVV.